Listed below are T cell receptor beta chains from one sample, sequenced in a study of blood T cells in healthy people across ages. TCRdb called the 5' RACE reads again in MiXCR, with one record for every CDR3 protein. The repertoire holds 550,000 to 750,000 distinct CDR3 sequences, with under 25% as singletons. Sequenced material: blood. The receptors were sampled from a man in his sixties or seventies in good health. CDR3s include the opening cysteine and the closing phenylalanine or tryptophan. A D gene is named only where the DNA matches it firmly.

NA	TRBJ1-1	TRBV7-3	CASNLTTDTEAFF
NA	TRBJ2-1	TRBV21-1	CASSKLQSRPFF
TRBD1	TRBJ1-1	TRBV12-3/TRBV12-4	CASSLAAGGAFF
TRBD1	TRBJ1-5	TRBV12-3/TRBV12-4	CASLHKGTGGVSNQPQHF
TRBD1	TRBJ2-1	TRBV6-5	CASSPLQGVSYNEQFF
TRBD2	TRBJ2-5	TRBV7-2	CASRSGSGETQYF
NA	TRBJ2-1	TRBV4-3	CASALVAGGYNEQFF
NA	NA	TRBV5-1	CASSVMSPGISEQYF
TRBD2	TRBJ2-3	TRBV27	CASSLYRTSGLTDTQYF
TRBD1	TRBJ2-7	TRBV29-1	CSVVLQGARRLAVGSYNEQYF
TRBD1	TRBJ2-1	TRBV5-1	CASSLGGTGDYNEQFF
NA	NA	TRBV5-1	CASSLSTGTANYEQYF
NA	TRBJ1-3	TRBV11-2	CASSLTGTASSGNTIYF
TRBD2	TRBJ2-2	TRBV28	CAITGTSVSGELFF
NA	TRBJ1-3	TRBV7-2	CASSLSATSGNTIYF
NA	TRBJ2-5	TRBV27	CASSLARGRVETQYF
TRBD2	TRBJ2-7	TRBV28	CASSSTGLAGSYEQYF
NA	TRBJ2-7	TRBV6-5	CASSYSATPGYEQYF
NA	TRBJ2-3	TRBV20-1	CSASLTDFATQYF
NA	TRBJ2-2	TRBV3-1	CASSQFDGGELFF
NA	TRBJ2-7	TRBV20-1	CSVRDLTTDGQYF
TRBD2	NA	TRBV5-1	CASSSLAGAPLEQYF
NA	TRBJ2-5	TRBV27	CASRDIKTQYF
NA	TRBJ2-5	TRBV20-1	CSARSRRDGMETQYF
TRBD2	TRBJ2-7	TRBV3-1	CASSLAGGAEQYF
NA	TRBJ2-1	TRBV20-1	CSANPPVGSYNEQFF
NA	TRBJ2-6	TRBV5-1	CASSLEFLSGANVLTF
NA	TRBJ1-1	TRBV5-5	CASSWGRPGNTEAFF
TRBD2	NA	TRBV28	CASRHSGNSPSNEQFF
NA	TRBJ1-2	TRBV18	CASSPQTGPYGYTF
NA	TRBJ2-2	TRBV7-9	CASSHRFGRLNTGELFF
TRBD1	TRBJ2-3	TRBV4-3	CASAKGTGVADTQYF